A single sample gave rise to the 25 T cell receptor beta chains below, sequenced in a study of untreated major depressive disorder (dated by TCRdb to the late 2010s). Library preparation employed the immunoSEQ multiplex PCR assay. The clones in this table, taken by TCRdb from immuneACCESS, are in-frame only. Not every clone is retained; where verified, under half of the shortfall comes from an unresolved V gene, and the cause of the rest is unknown. Recorded for this sample are 20,000 to 25,000 clones; approximately 89% of them occurred a single time. Clones ranked in the top ten supply about 4.7% of the sample. Sequencing used CD4+ T cells from PBMCs. The origin of the receptors is a woman younger than 45 in good health.

The chain links TRBV30 to TRBJ2-5; weak D call: TRBD2 (7 bases). Deletions cut 3 bases from V and 4 bases from J, with 15 bases between. Germline V gives CDR1 GTSNPN, CDR2 SVGIG (reference sequence). This CDR3 is 14 amino acids long. The CDR3 protein is CAWSVQGGGETQYF. The CDR3 nucleotides read TGTGCCTGGAGCGTACAGGGAGGGGGAGAGACCCAGTACTTC.

The chain carries TRBV30 and TRBJ2-7, with a tentative D call TRBD2 (6 bases). The CDR3 spans 13 residues. V gave up 3 bases and J gave up 7 bases, with 16 bases separating them. Germline V gene sequence: CDR1 GTSNPN, CDR2 SVGIG (reference sequence). The CDR3 loop is CAWRGGWNEEQYF. The CDR3 DNA sequence: TGTGCCTGGAGGGGGGGATGGAACGAAGAGCAGTACTTC.

The chain carries TRBV21-1 and TRBJ1-5; the table's TRBD1 call for D was not verified on the DNA. TRBV21-1 is annotated as a pseudogene. The CDR3 runs to 17 residues. CDR3 DNA sequence: TGTGCCAGCAGCAGAGAGTGCCGGGACAGGGGGTCTCAGCCCCAGCATTTT. Amino acids: CASSRECRDRGSQPQHF.

The chain couples TRBV11-3 to TRBJ1-1; unclear D gene. The CDR3 runs to 13 residues. V was trimmed by 5 bases and J by 3 bases, leaving 10 bases between them. CDR1 SGHNT and CDR2 YENEEA come from the germline V gene. The CDR3 bases are TGTGCCAGCAGCACCAGAGAGGACACTGAAGCTTTCTTT. It is translated as CASSTREDTEAFF.

This clone has a single count. The chain couples TRBV2 to TRBJ2-3; no clear D. Germline CDR1 SNHLY, CDR2 FYNNEI. V was clipped by 5 bases and J by 0 bases, with 6 bases between them. This CDR3 has 13 amino acids. CDR3 sequence: CASSQESTDTQYF. The CDR3 DNA reads TGTGCCAGCAGTCAGGAAAGCACAGATACGCAGTATTTT.

The chain employs TRBV4-3 and TRBJ1-6; possible D gene TRBD1, 6 bases. V lost 4 bases and J lost 9, with 13 bases in between. This CDR3 is built from 14 residues. Germline V gene data show CDR1 as LGHNA and CDR2 as YSLEER. CDR3 sequence: CASSLDRQGSPLHF. The DNA for the CDR3 is TGCGCCAGCAGCCTAGACAGGCAGGGTTCACCCCTCCACTTT.

The chain joins TRBV11-2 to TRBJ1-1; possibly TRBD1 for D (5 bases). V lost 8 bases and J 0 bases, leaving 19 bases between the germline ends. Germline V gene sequence: CDR1 SGHAT, CDR2 FQNNGV. This CDR3 is 16 amino acids long. CDR3 bases: TGTGCCAGCCAGCTTCTGGCGGCAGGGCTGAACACTGAAGCTTTCTTT. Translation: CASQLLAAGLNTEAFF.

The rearrangement links TRBV28 to TRBJ1-2, with D unclear. The CDR3 has 13 amino acids. The V gene's germline CDR1 is MDHEN and CDR2 SYDVKM. V lost 3 bases and J lost 5, with 10 bases in between. This CDR3 is CASSFEGGYGYTF. The CDR3 coding sequence is TGTGCCAGCAGTTTTGAGGGTGGTTATGGCTACACCTTC.

V usage is TRBV2 and J usage is TRBJ2-3; D remains unclear. The germline V gene has CDR1 SNHLY and CDR2 FYNNEI. The V end was cut by 5 bases, the J end by 6 bases, with 6 bases between. The CDR3 has 11 residues. The CDR3 reads CASSFRDTQYF. CDR3 coding DNA: TGTGCCAGCAGTTTCAGGGATACGCAGTATTTT.

The chain uses TRBV2 and TRBJ1-2; D is possibly TRBD1 (6 bases). V lost 8 bases and J 7 bases, leaving 14 bases between the germline ends. CDR3 length: 12 amino acids. Per germline, CDR1 SNHLY and CDR2 FYNNEI. The DNA of the CDR3 is TGTGCCAGCCTTGTGGGGGCGGGTGGCTACACCTTC. Its protein product is CASLVGAGGYTF.

The chain couples TRBV7-2 to TRBJ1-2, with D unclear. The V end lost 5 bases, the J end lost 6 bases, and 16 bases lay between the germline ends. From germline, CDR1 is SGHTA and CDR2 FQGNSA. The CDR3 sequence is 14 residues long. In DNA form, the CDR3 reads TGTGCCAGCAGCGCACGGAGCTCGTTCGATGGCTACACCTTC. This codes for CASSARSSFDGYTF. The whole variable domain, filled in from reference TRBV7-2 and TRBJ1-2, reads GAGVSQSPSNKVTEKGKDVELRCDPISGHTALYWYRQSLGQGLEFLIYFQGNSAPDKSGLPSDRFSAERTGGSVSTLTIQRTQQEDSAVYLCASSARSSFDGYTFGSGTRLTVV.

The rearrangement uses TRBV7-3 and TRBJ2-1; TRBD2 is a possible D gene (7 bases). Germline V gives CDR1 SGHTA, CDR2 FQGTGA. V gave up 5 bases and J gave up 4 bases, with 24 bases separating them. The CDR3 is made up of 18 amino acids. Written as DNA, the CDR3 is TGTGCCAGCAGCCCCGCAAGCGCGGGGGCCAATATTTACAATGAGCAGTTCTTC. Its translation is CASSPASAGANIYNEQFF.

The chain employs TRBV7-9 and TRBJ1-2, with 10 bases fitting TRBD1. After removal of 5 bases from V and 8 bases from J, the junction contained 2 bases not matched to a gene. The CDR3 has 12 amino acids. Per germline, CDR1 SEHNR and CDR2 FQNEAQ (reference sequence). The CDR3 here is CASSRQGAGYTF. The CDR3 DNA reads TGTGCCAGCAGCCGACAGGGGGCCGGCTACACCTTC.

The chain carries TRBV30 and TRBJ2-2; possible D gene TRBD2, 5 bases. CDR3 size: 16 residues. CDR1 and CDR2 from the germline V gene are GTSNPN and SVGIG (reference sequence). Deletions cut 2 bases from V and 1 base from J, with 14 bases between. CDR3 in amino acids: CAWSSGVRRNTGELFF. CDR3 DNA: TGTGCCTGGAGTAGCGGCGTCAGAAGGAACACCGGGGAGCTGTTTTTT. Based on the CDR3 plus reference TRBV30 and TRBJ2-2, the full variable domain is SQTIHQWPATLVQPVGSPLSLECTVEGTSNPNLYWYRQAAGRGLQLLFYSVGIGQISSEVPQNLSASRPQDRQFILSSKKLLLSDSGFYLCAWSSGVRRNTGELFFGEGSRLTVL.

The rearrangement joins TRBV7-2 to TRBJ1-2, with D possibly matching TRBD1 (6 bases). The CDR3 consists of 14 residues. The V end was cut by 1 base, the J end by 2 bases, with 8 bases between. Germline values: CDR1 SGHTA, CDR2 FQGNSA. The CDR3 sequence: CASSLGQGNYGYTF. The CDR3 coding sequence is TGTGCCAGCAGCTTAGGTCAGGGGAACTATGGCTACACCTTC.

This chain uses TRBV7-2 with TRBJ1-3; no clear D gene. The ends were cut back, 3 bases at V and 0 bases at J, with 9 bases in the middle. Germline V CDR1 and CDR2: SGHTA, FQGNSA. This CDR3 region has 15 residues. The CDR3 here is CASSFQAASGNTIYF. CDR3 in DNA: TGTGCCAGCAGCTTCCAGGCTGCCTCTGGAAACACCATATATTTT.

V is TRBV27 and J is TRBJ1-1, with 7 bases identical to TRBD1. The CDR3 has 14 amino acids. The J segment lost 7 bases and the V segment lost 4 bases, leaving 9 bases of the junction unmatched. Germline V gene lookup returns CDR1 MNHEY and CDR2 SMNVEV (reference sequence). The chain's CDR3 is CASSYTGVRGEAFF. Written as DNA, the CDR3 is TGTGCCAGCAGTTACACAGGGGTTAGGGGTGAAGCTTTCTTT.

The chain couples TRBV19 to TRBJ2-7; 9 nucleotides agree with TRBD1. The CDR3 covers 16 residues. The germline V gene encodes CDR1 LNHDA and CDR2 SQIVND (reference sequence). V lost 5 bases and J lost 2; bases outside the gene matches: 10. The CDR3: CASSGTDRGRPYEQYF. The DNA of the CDR3 is TGTGCCAGTAGTGGAACGGACAGGGGAAGACCCTACGAGCAGTACTTC. Full variable domain (outside the CDR3, taken from reference TRBV19 and TRBJ2-7): DGGITQSPKYLFRKEGQNVTLSCEQNLNHDAMYWYRQDPGQGLRLIYYSQIVNDFQKGDIAEGYSVSREKKESFPLTVTSAQKNPTAFYLCASSGTDRGRPYEQYFGPGTRLTVT.

The chain carries TRBV11-3 and TRBJ1-2; D is unclear. The CDR3 loop spans 13 amino acids. The germline V and J ends were trimmed by 5 bases and 6 bases, with 13 bases remaining between them. Germline V lookup: CDR1 SGHNT, CDR2 YENEEA. The CDR3 coding sequence is TGTGCCAGCAGCCAGGTGAGCTCGGATGGCTACACCTTC. Translating it yields CASSQVSSDGYTF.

The chain carries TRBV4-3 and TRBJ2-2; the D gene is possibly TRBD1 (6 bases). This CDR3 has 13 amino acids. Germline lookup yields CDR1 LGHNA and CDR2 YSLEER. V gave up 7 bases and J gave up 1 base, with 7 bases separating them. In nucleotides, the CDR3 is TGCGCCAGCATGGGACAGAACACCGGGGAGCTGTTTTTT. It yields the protein CASMGQNTGELFF.

The chain carries TRBV15 and TRBJ2-2; 7 bases are a match to TRBD1. The CDR3 is 18 residues long. Per the germline V gene, CDR1 is LNHNV and CDR2 is YYDKDF (reference sequence). The V gene end was trimmed by 1 base and the J gene end by 6 bases; junction bases not matched to a gene: 14. In DNA, the CDR3 is TGTGCCACCAGCAGAGGGACAGGCAGCTCTGTTATCGCCGGGGAGCTGTTTTTT. Translated: CATSRGTGSSVIAGELFF.

V gene TRBV5-6 combines with J gene TRBJ1-2; no firm D call. Germline V CDR1 and CDR2: SGHDT, YYEEEE. The CDR3 is 14 residues long. V dropped 2 bases and J dropped 1 base, with 9 bases sitting between them. The CDR3: CASSFTASNYGYTF. The CDR3, as DNA: TGTGCCAGCAGCTTCACAGCTAGTAACTATGGCTACACCTTC.

The J gene is TRBJ1-1, the V gene TRBV30, with TRBD1 matching 8 bases. The CDR3 consists of 17 residues. Per germline, CDR1 GTSNPN and CDR2 SVGIG (reference sequence). The junction had 14 bases not matched to a gene; V was cut back by 2 bases and J by 3 bases. CDR3 protein: CAWSPDRGGVMDTEAFF. CDR3 nucleotides: TGTGCCTGGAGTCCCGACAGGGGTGGGGTTATGGACACTGAAGCTTTCTTT.

The chain is built from TRBV11-2 and TRBJ1-1; no firm D call. CDR3 length: 13 amino acids. The V end lost 3 bases, the J end lost 2 bases, and 7 bases lay between the germline ends. In germline, CDR1 is SGHAT, CDR2 FQNNGV. CDR3 nucleotides: TGTGCCAGCAGCTTCGGGCCCAACACTGAAGCTTTCTTT. This gives the protein CASSFGPNTEAFF.

The gene calls are TRBV29-1 and TRBJ1-1; D gene ambiguous. Deletions cut 7 bases from V and 1 base from J, with 7 bases between. The CDR3 length is 11 residues. From germline, CDR1 is SQVTM and CDR2 ANQGSEA. The CDR3 region has the DNA TGCAGCGCACAGAGGAACACTGAAGCTTTCTTT. This codes for CSAQRNTEAFF.